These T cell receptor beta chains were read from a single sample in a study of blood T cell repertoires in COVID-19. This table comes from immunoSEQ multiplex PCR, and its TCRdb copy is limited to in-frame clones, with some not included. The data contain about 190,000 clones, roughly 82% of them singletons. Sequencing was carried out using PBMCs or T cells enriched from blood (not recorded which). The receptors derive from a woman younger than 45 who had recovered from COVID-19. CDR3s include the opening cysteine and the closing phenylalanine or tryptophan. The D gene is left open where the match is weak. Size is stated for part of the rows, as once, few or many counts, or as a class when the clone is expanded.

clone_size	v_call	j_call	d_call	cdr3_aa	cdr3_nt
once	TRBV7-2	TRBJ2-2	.	CASSPSIRGLFF	TGTGCCAGCAGCCCCAGCATAAGAGGGCTGTTTTTT
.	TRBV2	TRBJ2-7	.	CASRREAQTYEQYF	TGTGCCAGCAGGCGAGAAGCCCAAACTTACGAGCAGTACTTC
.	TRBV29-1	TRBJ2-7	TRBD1	CSVVGQGSTYEQYF	TGCAGCGTGGTTGGACAGGGAAGCACCTACGAGCAGTACTTC
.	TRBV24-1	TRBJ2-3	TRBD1	CATSAADRVTDTQYF	TGTGCCACCAGTGCCGCGGACAGGGTCACAGATACGCAGTATTTT
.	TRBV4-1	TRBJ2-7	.	CASSQAGYQYEQYF	TGCGCCAGCAGCCAAGCAGGGTATCAATACGAGCAGTACTTC
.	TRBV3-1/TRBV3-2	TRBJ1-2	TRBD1	CASSQDQGAGGYTF	TGTGCCAGCAGCCAAGACCAGGGGGCCGGTGGCTACACCTTC
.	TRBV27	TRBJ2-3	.	CASSPSARLSTDTQYF	TGTGCCAGCAGTCCCTCGGCGCGGCTTAGCACAGATACGCAGTATTTT
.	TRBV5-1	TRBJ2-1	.	CASSAYRDEQFF	TGCGCCAGCAGCGCGTACAGGGACGAGCAGTTCTTC
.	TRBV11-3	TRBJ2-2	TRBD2	CASSLVPAGANTGELFF	TGTGCCAGCAGCTTAGTGCCAGCGGGGGCGAACACCGGGGAGCTGTTTTTT
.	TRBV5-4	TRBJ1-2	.	CASSLALEGYTF	TGTGCCAGCAGCTTGGCCCTTGAGGGCTACACCTTC
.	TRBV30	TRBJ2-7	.	CAWSFPGLLTYEQYF	TGTGCCTGGAGTTTTCCGGGACTTCTAACCTACGAGCAGTACTTC
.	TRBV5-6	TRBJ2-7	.	CASSGQGTPYEQYF	TGTGCCAGCAGCGGCCAGGGAACCCCCTACGAGCAGTACTTC
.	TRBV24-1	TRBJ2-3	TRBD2	CATSDQTRAGAAEDTQYF	TGTGCCACCAGTGACCAAACCCGAGCGGGAGCCGCGGAAGATACGCAGTATTTT
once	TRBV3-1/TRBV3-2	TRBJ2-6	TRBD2	CASSQVWEGGANVLTF	TGTGCCAGCAGCCAAGTGTGGGAGGGTGGGGCCAACGTCCTGACTTTC
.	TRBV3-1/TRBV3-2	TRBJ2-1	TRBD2	CASSHPGLAGGEQFF	TGTGCCAGCAGCCATCCCGGACTAGCGGGAGGTGAGCAGTTCTTC
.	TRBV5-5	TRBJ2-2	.	CASSQQGQGGLFF	TGTGCCAGCAGCCAACAGGGTCAGGGTGGGCTGTTTTTT
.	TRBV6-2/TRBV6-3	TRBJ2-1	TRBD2	CASSYPTGGRNNEQFF	TGTGCCAGCAGTTACCCAACGGGAGGGAGAAACAATGAGCAGTTCTTC
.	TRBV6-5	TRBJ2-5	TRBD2	CASSQSGGIETQYF	TGTGCCAGCAGCCAATCCGGGGGGATTGAGACCCAGTACTTC
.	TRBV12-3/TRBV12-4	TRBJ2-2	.	CASSYDRPGELFF	TGTGCCAGCAGCTACGACAGGCCCGGGGAGCTGTTTTTT
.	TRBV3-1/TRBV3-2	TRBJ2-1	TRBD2	CASSLYAGTSGSLYNEQFF	TGTGCCAGCAGCCTCTATGCCGGGACTAGCGGGAGTTTATACAATGAGCAGTTCTTC
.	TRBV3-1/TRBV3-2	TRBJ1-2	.	CASSQGTENYGYTF	TGTGCCAGCAGCCAAGGCACCGAGAACTATGGCTACACCTTC
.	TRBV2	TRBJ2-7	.	CASSESAYEQYF	TGTGCCAGCAGTGAATCGGCCTACGAGCAGTACTTC
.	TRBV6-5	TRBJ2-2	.	CASSYSLPSTTGELFF	TGTGCCAGCAGTTACTCACTCCCCTCCACCACCGGGGAGCTGTTTTTT
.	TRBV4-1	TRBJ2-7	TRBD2	CASSHHTSGSYEQYF	TGCGCCAGCAGCCATCACACTAGCGGGAGCTACGAGCAGTACTTC
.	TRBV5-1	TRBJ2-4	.	CASSLAGDLDIQYF	TGCGCCAGCAGCTTGGCAGGGGATTTAGACATTCAGTACTTC
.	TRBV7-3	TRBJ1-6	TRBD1	CASSLDGQGNSPLHF	TGTGCCAGCAGCTTAGACGGACAGGGCAATTCACCCCTCCACTTT
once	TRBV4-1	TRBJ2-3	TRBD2	CASSHSSSGGADTQYF	TGCGCCAGCAGCCATTCGTCTAGCGGGGGGGCAGATACGCAGTATTTT
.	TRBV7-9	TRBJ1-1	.	CASSLGQNTEAFF	TGTGCCAGCAGCCTGGGACAGAACACTGAAGCTTTCTTT
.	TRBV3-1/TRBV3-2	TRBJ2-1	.	CASSQGGSSYNEQFF	TGTGCCAGCAGCCAAGGTGGTAGCTCCTACAATGAGCAGTTCTTC
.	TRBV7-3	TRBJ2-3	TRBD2	CASSRAGTVDTQYF	TGTGCCAGCAGCCGAGCGGGGACGGTAGATACGCAGTATTTT
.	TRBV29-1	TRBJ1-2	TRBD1	CSAGDRENYGYTF	TGCAGCGCCGGGGACAGGGAGAACTATGGCTACACCTTC
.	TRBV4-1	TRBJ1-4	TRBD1	CASSLTGTGPATNEKLFF	TGCGCCAGCAGCCTGACCGGGACAGGCCCTGCAACTAATGAAAAACTGTTTTTT
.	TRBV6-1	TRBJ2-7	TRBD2	CASSEGAGGVYEQYF	TGTGCCAGCAGTGAAGGGGCGGGAGGGGTCTACGAGCAGTACTTC
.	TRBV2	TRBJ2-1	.	CASSERNSAEQFF	TGTGCCAGCAGTGAAAGGAATAGCGCGGAGCAGTTCTTC
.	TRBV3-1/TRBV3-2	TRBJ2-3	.	CASSQDLSDFADTQYF	TGTGCCAGCAGCCAAGACCTTTCCGACTTCGCAGATACGCAGTATTTT
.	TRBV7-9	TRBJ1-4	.	CASRAPLDEKLFF	TGTGCCAGCCGAGCACCCTTGGATGAAAAACTGTTTTTT
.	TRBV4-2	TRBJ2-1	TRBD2	CASSQEPTSPTEQFF	TGTGCCAGCAGCCAAGAGCCGACTAGCCCAACTGAGCAGTTCTTC
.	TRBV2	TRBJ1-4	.	CASSEGRANQINEKLFF	TGTGCCAGCAGTGAAGGGAGGGCAAACCAAATAAATGAAAAACTGTTTTTT
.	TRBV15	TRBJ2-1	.	CATSRRGGNEQFF	TGTGCCACCAGTCGACGAGGGGGCAATGAGCAGTTCTTC
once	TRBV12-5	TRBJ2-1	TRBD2	CASGFGLQGTSGSNEQFF	TGTGCTAGTGGTTTTGGGCTACAGGGGACTAGCGGGAGCAATGAGCAGTTCTTC
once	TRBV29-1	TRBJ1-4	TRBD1	CSVIQGRNEKLFF	TGCAGCGTCATACAGGGGAGGAATGAAAAACTGTTTTTT
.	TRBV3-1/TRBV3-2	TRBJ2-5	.	CASSQPLLDPEGTQYF	TGTGCCAGCAGCCAGCCCCTCCTCGACCCTGAGGGGACCCAGTACTTC
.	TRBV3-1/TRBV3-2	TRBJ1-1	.	CASSQEPFGPQPTEAFF	TGTGCCAGCAGCCAAGAACCTTTTGGGCCCCAACCCACTGAAGCTTTCTTT
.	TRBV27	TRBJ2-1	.	CASSLDGRGNEQFF	TGTGCCAGCAGTTTAGATGGACGGGGGAATGAGCAGTTCTTC
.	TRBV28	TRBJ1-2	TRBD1	CATNKGASSIYGYTF	TGTGCCACCAATAAGGGGGCGTCATCGATTTATGGCTACACCTTC